This passage covers 24 T cell receptor beta chains from one sample sequenced in a study of blood T cell repertoires in COVID-19. Clones were sequenced by immunoSEQ multiplex PCR, and TCRdb holds only the in-frame ones, with some missing. The table lists 200,000 or so clones, roughly 88% of them singletons. The sample was peripheral blood. Receptor source: a man between 40 and 49 years old who had recovered from COVID-19.

The rearrangement uses TRBV18 and TRBJ2-3; 8 bases match TRBD2. Germline loops: CDR1 KGHSH, CDR2 LQKENI. After removal of 6 bases from V and 5 bases from J, the junction contained 16 bases not matched to a gene. The CDR3 totals 17 residues. The CDR3 DNA follows: TGTGCCAGCTCGCTCTCACCCTTTAGCGGGGAGCAAGATACGCAGTATTTT. Protein product: CASSLSPFSGEQDTQYF.

The chain recombines TRBV7-2 with TRBJ2-7, with 8 bases that match TRBD2. Germline V gene data show CDR1 as SGHTA and CDR2 as FQGNSA. The CDR3 has 15 residues. After removal of 3 bases from V and 3 bases from J, the junction contained 7 bases not matched to a gene. As DNA, the CDR3 is TGTGCCAGCAGCTTTGTAGACGGGAGGGACTACGAGCAGTACTTC. Amino acid sequence: CASSFVDGRDYEQYF.

The chain joins TRBV7-2 to TRBJ1-6; D might be TRBD1 (6 bases). Trimming took 2 bases from V and 10 from J, leaving 15 bases between them. From germline, CDR1 is SGHTA and CDR2 FQGNSA. The CDR3 consists of 15 residues. CDR3 amino acids: CASSLKAGAGSPLHF. The DNA for the CDR3 is TGTGCCAGCAGCTTAAAGGCAGGGGCTGGCTCACCCCTCCACTTT.

V and J are TRBV30 and TRBJ1-6, with D perhaps matching TRBD1 (6 bases). Trimming cost V 3 bases and J 0 bases, with 21 bases left between them. This CDR3 is built from 19 residues. The germline V gene has CDR1 GTSNPN and CDR2 SVGIG (reference sequence). This CDR3 reads CAWRGGGWLSSSYNSPLHF. As DNA, the CDR3 is TGTGCCTGGAGAGGGGGGGGATGGCTCTCGAGCTCCTATAATTCACCCCTCCACTTT.

The chain combines TRBV7-9 with TRBJ2-5; D might be TRBD2 (6 bases). The V end was cut by 2 bases, the J end by 5 bases, with 15 bases between. The V gene's germline CDR1 is SEHNR and CDR2 FQNEAQ (reference sequence). The CDR3 has 15 residues. The CDR3 is CASSLLSGTVETQYF. CDR3 nucleotides: TGTGCCAGCAGCTTACTCTCCGGGACTGTGGAGACCCAGTACTTC. Full variable domain (remainder filled in from reference TRBV7-9 and TRBJ2-5): DTGVSQNPRHKITKRGQNVTFRCDPISEHNRLYWYRQTLGQGPEFLTYFQNEAQLEKSRLLSDRFSAERPKGSFSTLEIQRTEQGDSAMYLCASSLLSGTVETQYFGPGTRLLVL.

The chain couples TRBV7-2 to TRBJ2-7; TRBD1 agrees at 7 bases. V lost 5 bases and J lost 1; bases outside the gene matches: 14. Germline assignment: CDR1 SGHTA and CDR2 FQGNSA. The CDR3 spans 17 residues. The chain's CDR3 is CASSVRESVQGSYEQYF. CDR3 sequence (DNA): TGTGCCAGCAGCGTTCGGGAAAGTGTACAGGGGTCCTACGAGCAGTACTTC. Filled out from reference TRBV7-2 and TRBJ2-7, the complete variable domain reads GAGVSQSPSNKVTEKGKDVELRCDPISGHTALYWYRQSLGQGLEFLIYFQGNSAPDKSGLPSDRFSAERTGGSVSTLTIQRTQQEDSAVYLCASSVRESVQGSYEQYFGPGTRLTVT.

The chain employs TRBV7-5 and TRBJ1-4; TRBD1, the D gene given by the table, was not confirmed from the DNA. TRBV7-5 is marked as a pseudogene. The CDR3 runs 12 residues. The CDR3 sequence: CARPLQGKKLFF. As DNA, the CDR3 is TGTGCCAGACCCCTTCAGGGCAAAAAACTGTTTTTT.

This clone was detected once. This sequence joins TRBV2 and TRBJ2-6, with D perhaps TRBD1 (6 bases). The germline V gene encodes CDR1 SNHLY and CDR2 FYNNEI. There are 20 residues in the CDR3. V gave up 0 bases and J gave up 3 bases, with 21 bases separating them. The CDR3 nucleotides read TGTGCCAGCAGTGAAGCGCGGTTAACAGGGAGCAGGAGTGGGGCCAACGTCCTGACTTTC. Its translation: CASSEARLTGSRSGANVLTF.

The chain employs TRBV7-8 and TRBJ1-3, with a possible D match to TRBD1 (6 bases). The germline gives CDR1 SGHVS, CDR2 FQNEAQ. V lost 1 base and J 0 bases, leaving 10 bases between the germline ends. The CDR3 loop spans 16 amino acids. CDR3 sequence: CASSLGRGRSGNTIYF. In DNA, the CDR3 is TGTGCCAGCAGCTTAGGCAGGGGCCGCTCTGGAAACACCATATATTTT.

The rearrangement links TRBV5-1 to TRBJ2-5; no reliable D call. V was trimmed by 0 bases and J by 2 bases, leaving 8 bases between them. CDR1 is SGHRS and CDR2 is YFSETQ in the germline V gene. The CDR3 is 14 residues long. The CDR3 loop is CASSLASQQETQYF. The CDR3 bases are TGCGCCAGCAGCTTGGCAAGCCAACAAGAGACCCAGTACTTC.

This sequence joins TRBV3-1 (or the pseudogene TRBV3-2) and TRBJ1-1, with D unclear. The ends were cut back, 2 bases at V and 3 bases at J, with 7 bases in the middle. Germline V CDR1 and CDR2: LGHDT, YNNKEL (reference sequence). The CDR3 runs 13 residues. The CDR3 nucleotides read TGTGCCAGCAGCCAACTGGCGGACACTGAAGCTTTCTTT. It codes for CASSQLADTEAFF.

The V call is TRBV6-5, the J call TRBJ2-5, with TRBD2 as a possible D gene (5 bases). Germline loops: CDR1 MNHEY, CDR2 SVGAGI. The CDR3 is 13 residues long. The V end was cut by 7 bases, the J end by 5 bases, with 14 bases between. The CDR3 DNA is TGTGCCAGCAATACGGGGAGTGTCGAGACCCAGTACTTC. Its translation is CASNTGSVETQYF.

The CDR3 DNA sequence: TGTGCCAGTAGCTCCTGGGGACGCGGGAGAGCCTACGAGCAGTACTTC. It codes for CASSSWGRGRAYEQYF. The chain has TRBV19 and TRBJ2-7, with 7 bases identical to TRBD2. The V segment lost 6 bases and the J segment 2 bases; nucleotides outside the gene matches: 13. CDR3 length: 16 amino acids. Germline V CDR1 and CDR2: LNHDA, SQIVND (reference sequence).

The V call is TRBV11-2, the J call TRBJ2-3, with 8 positions matching TRBD2. CDR1 and CDR2 from the germline V gene are SGHAT and FQNNGV. Trimming cost V 5 bases and J 6 bases; bases outside gene matches: 7. The CDR3 runs to 14 residues. CDR3 residues: CASSLPGTSDTQYF. The CDR3 region has the DNA TGTGCCAGCAGCCTTCCCGGGACTAGTGATACGCAGTATTTT.

This clone was seen only a few times. The V and J genes are TRBV6-2 or TRBV6-3 and TRBJ1-5; 9 nucleotides match TRBD1. V trimming: 6 bases; J trimming: 5 bases; junction bases outside the gene matches: 11. The CDR3 is 16 amino acids. Germline V gene lookup returns CDR1 MNHEY and CDR2 SVGEGT. The CDR3 DNA follows: TGTGCCAGCAGCCCTTTACAGGGGGCTTTGGATCAGCCCCAGCATTTT. Its protein product is CASSPLQGALDQPQHF.

The CDR3: CASSGSGLQSDEQYF. In DNA, the CDR3 is TGTGCCAGCAGTGGGAGCGGACTCCAAAGTGACGAGCAGTACTTC. The gene calls are TRBV2 and TRBJ2-7; tentatively, D is TRBD2 (5 bases). The CDR3 is 15 residues long. The V gene's germline CDR1 is SNHLY and CDR2 FYNNEI. V was clipped by 4 bases and J by 5 bases, with 18 bases between them.

The genes are TRBV13 and TRBJ1-4; D not certain. Germline CDR1 is PRHDT and CDR2 is FYEKMQ (reference sequence). V gave up 2 bases and J gave up 8 bases, with 9 bases separating them. The CDR3 contains 13 residues. The CDR3: CASSLSGNEKLFF. The CDR3 nucleotides are TGTGCCAGCAGCTTATCGGGGAACGAAAAACTGTTTTTT.

The V call is TRBV10-1, the J call TRBJ1-2; D remains ambiguous. The V end lost 9 bases, the J end lost 12 bases, and 8 bases lay between the germline ends. Germline V CDR1 and CDR2: WNHNN, SYGVQD (reference sequence). This CDR3 spans 8 amino acids. The DNA for the CDR3 is TGCGCCAGAAGCCCCGACACCTTC. Its translation: CARSPDTF.

This clone has a handful of counts. Other DNA sequences in the same sample also yield this CDR3. This chain connects TRBV7-9 to TRBJ2-7, with 10 bases matching TRBD1. Trimming at V came to 4 bases and at J to 4 bases, leaving 7 bases not matched to a gene. Germline lookup yields CDR1 SEHNR and CDR2 FQNEAQ (reference sequence). The CDR3 loop spans 15 amino acids. The CDR3 spells CASSSLRDRGYEQYF. In DNA form, the CDR3 reads TGTGCCAGCAGCTCTCTCCGGGACAGGGGTTACGAGCAGTACTTC.

This chain joins TRBV5-4 and TRBJ2-2, with 8 nucleotides matching TRBD2. CDR3 length: 16 residues. The V gene's germline CDR1 is SGHNT and CDR2 YYREEE (reference sequence). Unmatched junction bases numbered 10, after V lost 4 bases and J lost 5 bases. The CDR3 sequence is CASSHGSGTPTGELFF. The DNA for the CDR3 is TGTGCCAGCAGCCACGGTAGCGGGACTCCGACCGGGGAGCTGTTTTTT.

This rearrangement joins TRBV6-6 to TRBJ2-3; no reliable D call. Germline V lookup: CDR1 MNHNY, CDR2 SVGAGI (reference sequence). The CDR3 runs to 11 residues. V gave up 8 bases and J gave up 2 bases, with 5 bases separating them. The CDR3 region is CASEATDTQYF. The CDR3 DNA reads as TGTGCCAGCGAGGCCACAGATACGCAGTATTTT.

The chain employs TRBV24-1 and TRBJ2-1; unclear D gene. Trimming pared 3 bases from V and 7 bases from J, leaving 9 bases between. This CDR3 spans 13 amino acids. Germline V gives CDR1 KGHDR, CDR2 SFDVKD. The CDR3 DNA sequence: TGTGCCACCAGTGATCCGACGCGGAATGAGCAGTTCTTC. This gives the protein CATSDPTRNEQFF.

V is TRBV5-4 and J is TRBJ1-5; 9 nucleotides align to TRBD1. Trimming took 4 bases from V and 1 from J; bases not matched to a gene: 6. CDR1 and CDR2 (germline): SGHNT, YYREEE (reference sequence). The CDR3 spans 16 residues. The CDR3 spells CASSDRTGVSNQPQHF. CDR3 DNA sequence: TGTGCCAGCAGCGACCGGACAGGGGTGAGCAATCAGCCCCAGCATTTT.

Only one count was recorded for this clone. This chain connects TRBV6-2 or TRBV6-3 to TRBJ2-3; TRBD2 agrees at 9 bases. In germline, CDR1 is MNHEY, CDR2 SVGEGT. The CDR3 is made up of 18 amino acids. With 0 bases clipped from V and 3 bases from J, the junction kept 10 bases outside the gene matches. The CDR3 DNA reads TGTGCCAGCAGTTACTCGGCGGGAGGGTCGTTTTTAACAGATACGCAGTATTTT. Translation gives CASSYSAGGSFLTDTQYF.